This TCR beta chain was recovered during a study of kidney transplant recipient with SARS-CoV-2 infection. This CDR3 comprises 16 residues. Germline-derived CDR1 and CDR2 are MNHEY and SMNVEV (reference sequence). With 5 bases removed from V and 1 base from J, the gap between germline ends came to 12 bases. TCRdb called the reads again in MiXCR, with one record for every CDR3 protein. Counted here are fewer than 250,000 distinct CDR3 sequences, about 30% occurring once; the ten biggest clones make up almost 7.5%. At least ten counts were recorded for this clonotype. The chain recombines TRBV27 with TRBJ2-6; D possibly corresponds to TRBD1 (5 bases). The origin of this receptor is a male patient between 25 and 39 years old who had COVID-19 and was a kidney transplant recipient. Some T cells may have come from the graft donor. The sequencing used a blood sample, collected at baseline and between days 110 and 120 from a kidney transplant recipient. CDR3 sequence (DNA): TGTGCCAGCAGTACAGGACGACTTTCTGGGGCCAACGTCCTGACTTTC. Amino acid sequence: CASSTGRLSGANVLTF.